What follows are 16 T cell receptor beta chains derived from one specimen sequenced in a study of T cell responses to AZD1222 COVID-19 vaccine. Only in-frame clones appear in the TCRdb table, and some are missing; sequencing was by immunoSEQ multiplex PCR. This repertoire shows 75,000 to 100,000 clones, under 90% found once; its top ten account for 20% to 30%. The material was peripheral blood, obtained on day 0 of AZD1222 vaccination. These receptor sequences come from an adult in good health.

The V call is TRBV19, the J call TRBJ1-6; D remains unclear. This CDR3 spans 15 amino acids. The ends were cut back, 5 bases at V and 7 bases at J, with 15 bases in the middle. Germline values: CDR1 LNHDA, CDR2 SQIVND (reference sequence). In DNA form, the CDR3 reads TGTGCCAGTAGTTCCCGAGGGCAGCAAAATTCACCCCTCCACTTT. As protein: CASSSRGQQNSPLHF.

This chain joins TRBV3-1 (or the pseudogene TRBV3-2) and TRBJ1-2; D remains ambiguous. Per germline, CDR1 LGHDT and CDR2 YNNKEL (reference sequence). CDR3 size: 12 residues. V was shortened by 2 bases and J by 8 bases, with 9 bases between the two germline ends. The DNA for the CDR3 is TGTGCCAGCAGCCAAAGGGTGGGAGGCTACACCTTC. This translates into CASSQRVGGYTF.

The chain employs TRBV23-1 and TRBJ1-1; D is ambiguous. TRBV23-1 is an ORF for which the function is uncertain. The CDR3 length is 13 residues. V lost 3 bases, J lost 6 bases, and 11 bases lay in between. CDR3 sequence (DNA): TGCGCCAGCAGTCAGAGCAGGTTGGCTGAAGCTTTCTTT. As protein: CASSQSRLAEAFF.

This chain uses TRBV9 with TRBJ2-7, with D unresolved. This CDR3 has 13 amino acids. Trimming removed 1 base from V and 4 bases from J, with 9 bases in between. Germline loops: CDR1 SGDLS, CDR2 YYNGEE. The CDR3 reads CASSVYPGYEQYF. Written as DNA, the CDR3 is TGTGCCAGCAGCGTATACCCGGGTTACGAGCAGTACTTC.

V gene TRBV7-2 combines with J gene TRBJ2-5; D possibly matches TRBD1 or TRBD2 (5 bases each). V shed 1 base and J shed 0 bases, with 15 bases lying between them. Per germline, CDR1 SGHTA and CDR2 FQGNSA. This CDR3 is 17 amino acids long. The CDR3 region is CASSLGAASGHQETQYF. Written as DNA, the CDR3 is TGTGCCAGCAGCTTAGGAGCGGCCTCGGGGCACCAAGAGACCCAGTACTTC.

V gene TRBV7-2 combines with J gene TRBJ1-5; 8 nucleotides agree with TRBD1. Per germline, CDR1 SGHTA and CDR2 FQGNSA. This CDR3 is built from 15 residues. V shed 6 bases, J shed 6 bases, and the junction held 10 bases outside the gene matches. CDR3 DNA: TGTGCCAGCAGGGACCAGGGGGCGCCCGGTCAGCCCCAGCATTTT. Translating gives CASRDQGAPGQPQHF.

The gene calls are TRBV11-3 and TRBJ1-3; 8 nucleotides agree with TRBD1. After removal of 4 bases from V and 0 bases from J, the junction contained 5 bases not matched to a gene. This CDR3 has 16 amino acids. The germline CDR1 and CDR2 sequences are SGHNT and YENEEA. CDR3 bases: TGTGCCAGCAGCTCCGGGACAGGCAACTCTGGAAACACCATATATTTT. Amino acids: CASSSGTGNSGNTIYF.

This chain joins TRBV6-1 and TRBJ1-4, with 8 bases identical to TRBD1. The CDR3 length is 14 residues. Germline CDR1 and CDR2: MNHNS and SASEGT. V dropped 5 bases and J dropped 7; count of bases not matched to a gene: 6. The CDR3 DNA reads TGTGCCAGCAGTCCCAGGGGGCAGAGTGAAAAACTGTTTTTT. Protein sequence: CASSPRGQSEKLFF.

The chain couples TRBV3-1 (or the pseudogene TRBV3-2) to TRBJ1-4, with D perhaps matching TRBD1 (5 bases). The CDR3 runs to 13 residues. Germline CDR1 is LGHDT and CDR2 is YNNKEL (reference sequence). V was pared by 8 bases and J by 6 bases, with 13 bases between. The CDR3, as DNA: TGTGCCAGCGGGGGATTAGGGGATGAAAAACTGTTTTTT. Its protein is CASGGLGDEKLFF.

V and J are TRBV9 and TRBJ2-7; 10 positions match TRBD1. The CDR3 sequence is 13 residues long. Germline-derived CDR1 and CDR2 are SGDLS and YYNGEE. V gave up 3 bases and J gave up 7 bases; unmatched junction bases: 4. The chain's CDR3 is CASSAGQGREQYF. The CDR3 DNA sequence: TGTGCCAGCAGCGCGGGACAGGGGCGGGAGCAGTACTTC.

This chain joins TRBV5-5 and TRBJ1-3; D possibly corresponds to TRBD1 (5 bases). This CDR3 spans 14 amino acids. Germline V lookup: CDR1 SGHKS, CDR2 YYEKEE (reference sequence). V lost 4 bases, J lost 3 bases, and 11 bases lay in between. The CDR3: CASSLGGGGNTIYF. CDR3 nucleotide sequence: TGTGCCAGCAGCCTGGGGGGAGGTGGAAACACCATATATTTT.

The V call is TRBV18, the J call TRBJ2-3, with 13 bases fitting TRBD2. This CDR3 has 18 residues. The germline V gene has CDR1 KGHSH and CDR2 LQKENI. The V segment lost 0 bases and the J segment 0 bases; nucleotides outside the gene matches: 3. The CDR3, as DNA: TGTGCCAGCTCACCACCGGGACTAGCGGGAACCAGCACAGATACGCAGTATTTT. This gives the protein CASSPPGLAGTSTDTQYF.

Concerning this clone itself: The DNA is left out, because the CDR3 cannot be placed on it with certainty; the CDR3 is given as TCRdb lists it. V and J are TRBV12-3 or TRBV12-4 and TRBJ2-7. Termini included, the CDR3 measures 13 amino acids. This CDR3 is CASILGRGGEQYF.

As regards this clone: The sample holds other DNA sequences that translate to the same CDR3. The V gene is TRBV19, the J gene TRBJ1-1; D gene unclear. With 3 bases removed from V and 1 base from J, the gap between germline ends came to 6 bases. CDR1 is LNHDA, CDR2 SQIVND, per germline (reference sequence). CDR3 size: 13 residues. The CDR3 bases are TGTGCCAGTAGTATCCCCGGGAACACTGAAGCTTTCTTT. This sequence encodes CASSIPGNTEAFF.

As DNA, the CDR3 is TGTGCCAGCAGACCTAGCGGGGGCAATGAGCAGTTCTTC. This encodes CASRPSGGNEQFF. The rearrangement links TRBV12-3 or TRBV12-4 to TRBJ2-1; TRBD2 matches 10 bases. This CDR3 has 13 amino acids. Trimming took 6 bases from V and 6 from J; bases not matched to a gene: 2.

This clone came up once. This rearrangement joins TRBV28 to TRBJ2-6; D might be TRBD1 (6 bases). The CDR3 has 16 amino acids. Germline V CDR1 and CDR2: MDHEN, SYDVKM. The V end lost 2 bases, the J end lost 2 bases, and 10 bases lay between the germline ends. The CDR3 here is CASSLGGRTGANVLTF. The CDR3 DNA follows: TGTGCCAGCAGTTTAGGGGGCAGGACTGGGGCCAACGTCCTGACTTTC.